Described below is a single T cell receptor (beta chain) sequence and its context. These data originate in a study of blood T cell repertoires in COVID-19. At the level of the study: The origin of the acute and convalescent COVID-19 samples was the United States, Italy and Spain. T cells, B-cell-depleted T cells, or PBMCs supplied cDNA or gDNA.

The CDR3 sequence is 16 residues long. V was pared by 4 bases and J by 0 bases, with 6 bases of the junction left unmatched. Germline loops: CDR1 SGHRS, CDR2 YFSETQ. Original data processing: Amplification of reference gene primers provided the estimated nucleated cell counts. The repertoire was sequenced with immunoSEQ multiplex PCR; TCRdb's copy has only in-frame clones and lacks some. V and J calls and clone size are copied from that table; D and trimming were computed from the DNA. The sample holds hundreds of thousands of clones, roughly 90% seen once. Sequencing was done on a sample of peripheral blood. The clonotype originates from an older woman with COVID-19, enrolled during active disease. V gene TRBV5-1 combines with J gene TRBJ2-2, with TRBD2 matching over 7 bases. CDR3 coding DNA: TGCGCCAGCAGCGCCTGGCGGGGGACGAACACCGGGGAGCTGTTTTTT. Protein sequence: CASSAWRGTNTGELFF.